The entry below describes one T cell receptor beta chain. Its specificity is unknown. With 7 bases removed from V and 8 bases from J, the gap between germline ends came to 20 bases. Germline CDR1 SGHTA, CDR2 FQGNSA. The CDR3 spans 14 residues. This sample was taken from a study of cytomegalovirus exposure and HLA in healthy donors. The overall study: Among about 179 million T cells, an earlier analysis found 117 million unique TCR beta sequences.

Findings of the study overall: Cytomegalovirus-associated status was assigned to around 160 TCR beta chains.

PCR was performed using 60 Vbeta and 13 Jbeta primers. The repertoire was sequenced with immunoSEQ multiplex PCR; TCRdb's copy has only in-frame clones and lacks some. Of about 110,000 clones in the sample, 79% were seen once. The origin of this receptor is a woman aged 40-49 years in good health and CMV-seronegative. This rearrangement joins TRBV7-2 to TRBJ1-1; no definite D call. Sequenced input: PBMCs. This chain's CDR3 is CASNFRTAGMEAFF. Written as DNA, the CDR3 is TGTGCCAGCAACTTCCGGACTGCTGGTATGGAAGCTTTCTTT. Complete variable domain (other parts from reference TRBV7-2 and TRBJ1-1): GAGVSQSPSNKVTEKGKDVELRCDPISGHTALYWYRQSLGQGLEFLIYFQGNSAPDKSGLPSDRFSAERTGGSVSTLTIQRTQQEDSAVYLCASNFRTAGMEAFFGQGTRLTVV.